The source of this T cell receptor beta chain is a study of blood T cell repertoires in COVID-19. On the study more broadly: Sources were T cells, B-cell-depleted T cells, or PBMCs; the material itself was cDNA or gDNA.

This clone occurred a few times. Trimming took off 1 base at V and 4 bases at J, with 13 bases between the two ends. The CDR3 spans 16 residues. Per the germline V gene, CDR1 is SGHVS and CDR2 is FQNEAQ. Libraries were prepared by immunoSEQ multiplex PCR; TCRdb keeps only in-frame clonotypes and omits some of them. The sample carries approximately 240,000 clones, about 79% recorded once. This chain connects TRBV7-8 to TRBJ2-2; tentatively, D is TRBD2 (5 bases). This TCR came from a woman aged 35 to 49 who had recovered from COVID-19. Source material: peripheral blood. The CDR3 coding sequence is TGTGCCAGCAGCTTAGAACGGGGTCAATTCACCGGGGAGCTGTTTTTT. It codes for CASSLERGQFTGELFF.